One sample yielded the 28 T cell receptor beta chains listed below, sequenced in a study of cytomegalovirus exposure and HLA in healthy donors. This PCR relied on a set of 60 Vbeta primers and 13 Jbeta primers. Profiled with immunoSEQ multiplex PCR; TCRdb holds only in-frame clones, not every one. Found here are nearly 110,000 clones, more than 70% of them singletons; the top ten hold approximately 2.2%. The source material was PBMCs. Receptor source: a man between 18 and 35 years old in good health and CMV-seronegative.

The gene calls are TRBV11-3 and TRBJ2-2; 8 bases align to TRBD2. This CDR3 has 15 amino acids. V shed 3 bases, J shed 6 bases, and the junction held 6 bases outside the gene matches. The germline V gene has CDR1 SGHNT and CDR2 YENEEA. This CDR3 reads CASSFSGVVPGELFF. Written as DNA, the CDR3 is TGTGCCAGCAGCTTTAGCGGGGTCGTCCCCGGGGAGCTGTTTTTT.

A few counts support this clone. This rearrangement joins TRBV5-4 to TRBJ1-2; TRBD1 agrees at 7 bases. Germline V gene sequence: CDR1 SGHNT, CDR2 YYREEE (reference sequence). J gave up 8 bases and V 0 bases, and 7 bases lay outside the gene matches. The CDR3 sequence is 14 residues long. CDR3 DNA: TGTGCCAGCAGCTTGGGGGGGACAGAGGACGGCTACACCTTC. Translated: CASSLGGTEDGYTF.

V and J are TRBV4-2 and TRBJ1-5, with unresolved D. CDR1 LGHNA and CDR2 YNFKEQ come from the germline V gene. This CDR3 region has 16 residues. V was trimmed by 0 bases and J by 2 bases, leaving 11 bases between them. The CDR3 here is CASSQETGEGNQPQHF. CDR3 in DNA: TGTGCCAGCAGCCAAGAGACGGGTGAGGGCAATCAGCCCCAGCATTTT.

The chain combines TRBV14 with TRBJ1-2, with D perhaps TRBD1 (5 bases). This CDR3 has 14 amino acids. Trimming took off 0 bases at V and 5 bases at J, with 10 bases between the two ends. Germline assignment: CDR1 SGHDN and CDR2 FVKESK. CDR3 residues: CASSQDLGPYGYTF. For the CDR3, the DNA is TGTGCCAGCAGCCAAGATTTGGGGCCTTATGGCTACACCTTC. The complete variable domain, with remaining parts taken from reference TRBV14 and TRBJ1-2, reads EAGVTQFPSHSVIEKGQTVTLRCDPISGHDNLYWYRRVMGKEIKFLLHFVKESKQDESGMPNNRFLAERTGGTYSTLKVQPAELEDSGVYFCASSQDLGPYGYTFGSGTRLTVV.

This chain uses TRBV7-2 with TRBJ2-7, with D maybe TRBD2 (6 bases). This CDR3 spans 13 amino acids. Germline V CDR1 and CDR2: SGHTA, FQGNSA. The V gene lost 4 bases and the J gene lost 2 bases, with 9 bases spanning the gap. Here the CDR3 DNA reads TGTGCCAGCAGCTGGAGGGTGCCCTACGAGCAGTACTTC. This gives the protein CASSWRVPYEQYF.

J is TRBJ1-2 and V is TRBV7-8; no definite D call. Germline values: CDR1 SGHVS, CDR2 FQNEAQ. Trimming cost V 7 bases and J 6 bases, with 18 bases left between them. CDR3 size: 14 residues. CDR3 sequence (DNA): TGTGCCAGCACGCTCAATTGGGGAGGTGATGGCTACACCTTC. It specifies CASTLNWGGDGYTF.

The rearrangement links TRBV13 to TRBJ2-3; D not certain. The CDR3 consists of 12 residues. V lost 1 base to trimming and J lost 6 bases, with 5 bases between them. In germline, CDR1 is PRHDT, CDR2 FYEKMQ (reference sequence). Here the CDR3 DNA reads TGTGCCAGCAGCTTAGCATCCGATACGCAGTATTTT. This encodes CASSLASDTQYF.

This clone was observed a few times. The J gene is TRBJ2-3, the V gene TRBV5-1; D call uncertain. The V gene's germline CDR1 is SGHRS and CDR2 YFSETQ. V was pared by 6 bases and J by 5 bases, with 4 bases between. The CDR3 extends over 10 amino acids. The CDR3 is CASTGDTQYF. CDR3 bases: TGCGCCAGCACGGGAGATACGCAGTATTTT.

The chain employs TRBV19 and TRBJ1-3; unclear D gene. The length of the CDR3 is 15 residues. Germline lookup yields CDR1 LNHDA and CDR2 SQIVND (reference sequence). Trimming removed 7 bases from V and 0 bases from J, with 13 bases in between. CDR3 DNA sequence: TGTGCCAGTACCCCGCCCGGGTACTCTGGAAACACCATATATTTT. This sequence encodes CASTPPGYSGNTIYF.

The gene calls are TRBV10-3 and TRBJ2-7; D remains ambiguous. The V gene's germline CDR1 is ENHRY and CDR2 SYGVKD. With 3 bases removed from V and 4 bases from J, the gap between germline ends came to 4 bases. CDR3 length equals 11 residues. CDR3 nucleotides: TGTGCCATCAGTGACCAGTACGAGCAGTACTTC. It specifies CAISDQYEQYF.

A single count supports this clone. The chain carries TRBV5-1 and TRBJ2-5, with 10 bases lining up with TRBD1. V was clipped by 5 bases and J by 5 bases; unmatched bases: 6. This CDR3 has 14 residues. CDR1 and CDR2 (germline): SGHRS, YFSETQ. The CDR3 protein is CASRLGTGEETQYF. The CDR3 bases are TGCGCCAGCAGGCTCGGGACAGGGGAGGAGACCCAGTACTTC. Combining the CDR3 with reference TRBV5-1 and TRBJ2-5 gives the whole variable domain KAGVTQTPRYLIKTRGQQVTLSCSPISGHRSVSWYQQTPGQGLQFLFEYFSETQRNKGNFPGRFSGRQFSNSRSEMNVSTLELGDSALYLCASRLGTGEETQYFGPGTRLLVL.

The V gene is TRBV20-1, the J gene TRBJ2-5; D gene ambiguous. There are 10 residues in the CDR3. Germline CDR1 reads DFQATT; CDR2 reads SNEGSKA (reference sequence). The CDR3 sequence is CRPGEETQYF. The CDR3 region has the DNA TGCAGGCCAGGCGAAGAGACCCAGTACTTC.

This chain joins TRBV6-5 and TRBJ1-2; D gene ambiguous. The V end lost 5 bases, the J end lost 2 bases, and 12 bases lay between the germline ends. Germline V gives CDR1 MNHEY, CDR2 SVGAGI. This CDR3 region has 14 residues. For the CDR3, the DNA is TGTGCCAGCAGTAATCCGGGGTCCAACTATGGCTACACCTTC. As protein: CASSNPGSNYGYTF.

J is TRBJ1-3 and V is TRBV9; tentative D call: TRBD1 (5 bases). In germline, CDR1 is SGDLS, CDR2 YYNGEE. Trimming left V 4 bases short and J 2 bases short, with 13 bases between. CDR3 length: 15 residues. The CDR3 coding sequence is TGTGCCAGCAGCCCCCCGGGGGGACCTGGAAACACCATATATTTT. Encoded protein: CASSPPGGPGNTIYF.

The gene calls are TRBV7-3 and TRBJ2-3; TRBD2 is a possible D gene (5 bases). This CDR3 comprises 14 residues. The V end lost 0 bases, the J end lost 5 bases, and 9 bases lay between the germline ends. Germline values: CDR1 SGHTA, CDR2 FQGTGA. CDR3 bases: TGTGCCAGCAGCTTAACTCTAGCCGGAGATACGCAGTATTTT. It encodes CASSLTLAGDTQYF.

The chain uses TRBV6-4 and TRBJ2-2, with 9 bases identical to TRBD2. The CDR3 extends over 15 amino acids. Germline CDR1 is MRHNA and CDR2 is SNTAGT. V gave up 4 bases and J gave up 3 bases; unmatched junction bases: 3. The CDR3 sequence: CASSAAGGHTGELFF. CDR3 nucleotides: TGTGCCAGCAGTGCAGCGGGGGGTCACACCGGGGAGCTGTTTTTT.

J is TRBJ2-5 and V is TRBV29-1; tentatively, D is TRBD1 (6 bases). Germline V gene lookup returns CDR1 SQVTM and CDR2 ANQGSEA. This CDR3 region has 12 residues. V was cut by 4 bases and J by 5 bases, with 11 bases left in between. The CDR3 sequence is CSVADSLETQYF. The CDR3 DNA reads TGCAGCGTTGCGGACAGTTTGGAGACCCAGTACTTC. The whole variable domain, filled in from reference TRBV29-1 and TRBJ2-5, reads SAVISQKPSRDICQRGTSLTIQCQVDSQVTMMFWYRQQPGQSLTLIATANQGSEATYESGFVIDKFPISRPNLTFSTLTVSNMSPEDSSIYLCSVADSLETQYFGPGTRLLVL.

This clone was found once. The rearrangement joins TRBV19 to TRBJ2-2; the match to TRBD2 covers 9 bases. This CDR3 has 17 residues. Germline V lookup: CDR1 LNHDA, CDR2 SQIVND (reference sequence). Trimming at V came to 3 bases and at J to 4 bases, leaving 9 bases not matched to a gene. The CDR3 region is CASSIFLAGSPTGELFF. Here the CDR3 DNA reads TGTGCCAGTAGTATTTTCCTAGCGGGGTCGCCCACCGGGGAGCTGTTTTTT.

The rearrangement uses TRBV9 and TRBJ1-4, with 9 bases that match TRBD1. Germline loops: CDR1 SGDLS, CDR2 YYNGEE. Unmatched junction bases numbered 11, after V lost 5 bases and J lost 12 bases. CDR3 length: 14 residues. CDR3 in DNA: TGTGCCAGCAGACAGGGGGCAGCGGGGGGGGAACTGTTTTTT. Translated: CASRQGAAGGELFF.

The chain recombines TRBV29-1 with TRBJ2-7; 9 positions match TRBD1. CDR3 size: 13 residues. The ends lost 6 bases at V and 7 bases at J; junction bases unmatched: 10. Germline values: CDR1 SQVTM, CDR2 ANQGSEA. CDR3: CSVGGQGTSEQYF. The CDR3 DNA sequence: TGCAGCGTAGGGGGACAGGGAACCAGTGAGCAGTACTTC.

As for this clone: The sample contains more than one DNA sequence encoding this CDR3. The CDR3 loop reads CASSQEEGQGDNEQFF. The CDR3 bases are TGTGCCAGCAGCCAAGAGGAGGGGCAGGGAGACAATGAGCAGTTCTTC. The gene calls are TRBV5-4 and TRBJ2-1; perhaps TRBD2 as D (6 bases). Trimming took 4 bases from V and 5 from J, leaving 19 bases between them. This CDR3 has 16 amino acids. From germline, CDR1 is SGHNT and CDR2 YYREEE (reference sequence). Supplemented by reference TRBV5-4 and TRBJ2-1, the full variable domain reads ETGVTQSPTHLIKTRGQQVTLRCSSQSGHNTVSWYQQALGQGPQFIFQYYREEENGRGNFPPRFSGLQFPNYSSELNVNALELDDSALYLCASSQEEGQGDNEQFFGPGTRLTVL.

The chain has TRBV9 and TRBJ1-6; D is unresolved. The length of the CDR3 is 16 residues. Germline-derived CDR1 and CDR2 are SGDLS and YYNGEE. V shed 4 bases and J shed 0 bases, with 11 bases lying between them. The CDR3 DNA follows: TGTGCCAGCAGCCCGGCGGCAGACTCCTATAATTCACCCCTCCACTTT. This encodes CASSPAADSYNSPLHF.

This chain joins TRBV6-5 and TRBJ2-2, with a tentative D call TRBD1 (6 bases). The ends were cut back, 5 bases at V and 4 bases at J, with 14 bases in the middle. CDR1 is MNHEY, CDR2 SVGAGI, per germline. This CDR3 is 15 amino acids long. The CDR3 loop is CASSPRQDFTGELFF. The CDR3 nucleotides are TGTGCCAGCAGTCCCAGACAGGACTTCACCGGGGAGCTGTTTTTT.

The chain joins TRBV6-5 to TRBJ2-5; 7 positions agree with TRBD1. The J call is in doubt because the DNA end fits TRBJ2-7 better. Germline assignment: CDR1 MNHEY and CDR2 SVGAGI. The CDR3 contains 15 residues. CDR3 in amino acids: CASRTQRQGPYEQYF. The CDR3 DNA reads as TGTGCCAGCCGGACTCAACGACAGGGCCCCTACGAGCAGTACTTC.

This clone was counted ten times or more. This chain uses TRBV6-5 with TRBJ1-1; D not certain. The CDR3 sequence is 15 residues long. The germline V gene has CDR1 MNHEY and CDR2 SVGAGI. Deletions cut 7 bases from V and 0 bases from J, with 15 bases between. The DNA of the CDR3 is TGTGCCAGCACCCATAGGCGGGGTTTGAACACTGAAGCTTTCTTT. Encoded protein: CASTHRRGLNTEAFF.

This chain links TRBV6-5 with TRBJ2-2, with 11 bases that match TRBD2. The CDR3 length is 15 residues. Germline loops: CDR1 MNHEY, CDR2 SVGAGI. With 7 bases clipped from V and 5 bases from J, the junction kept 6 bases outside the gene matches. The CDR3 is CASTPIAGGTGELFF. The CDR3 DNA is TGTGCCAGCACCCCCATAGCGGGGGGGACCGGGGAGCTGTTTTTT.

The chain links TRBV18 to TRBJ2-1; the match to TRBD2 covers 9 bases. The germline CDR1 and CDR2 sequences are KGHSH and LQKENI. Losses at the gene ends were 3 bases for V and 4 bases for J; bases not matched to a gene: 7. The CDR3 runs to 16 residues. The CDR3 DNA is TGTGCCAGCTCACCGCCGCGGGGGGGGACATACAATGAGCAGTTCTTC. Its protein is CASSPPRGGTYNEQFF.

This chain connects TRBV19 to TRBJ2-7, with TRBD1 matching over 8 bases. Germline CDR1 and CDR2: LNHDA and SQIVND (reference sequence). V dropped 8 bases and J dropped 4; count of bases not matched to a gene: 7. The CDR3 contains 13 residues. In nucleotides, the CDR3 is TGTGCCAGTGGGGCAGGGGGCAGGTACGAGCAGTACTTC. It encodes CASGAGGRYEQYF.